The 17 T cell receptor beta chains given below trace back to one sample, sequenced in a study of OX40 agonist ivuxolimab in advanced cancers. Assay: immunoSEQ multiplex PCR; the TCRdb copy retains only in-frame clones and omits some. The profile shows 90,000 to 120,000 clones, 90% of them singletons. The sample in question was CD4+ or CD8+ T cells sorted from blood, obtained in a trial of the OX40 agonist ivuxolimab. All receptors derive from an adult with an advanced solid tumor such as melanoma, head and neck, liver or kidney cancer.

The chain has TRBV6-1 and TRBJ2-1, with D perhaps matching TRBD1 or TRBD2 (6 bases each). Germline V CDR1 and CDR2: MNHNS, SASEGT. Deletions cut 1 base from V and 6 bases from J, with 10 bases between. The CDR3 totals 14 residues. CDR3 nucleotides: TGTGCCAGCAGTGAAGGAGGGGGGAGCAATGAGCAGTTCTTC. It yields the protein CASSEGGGSNEQFF.

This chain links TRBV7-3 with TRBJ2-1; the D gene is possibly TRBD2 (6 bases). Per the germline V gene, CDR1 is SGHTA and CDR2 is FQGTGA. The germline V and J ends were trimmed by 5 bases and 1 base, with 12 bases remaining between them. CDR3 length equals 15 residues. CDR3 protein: CASSVIAVSYNEQFF. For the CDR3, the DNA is TGTGCCAGCAGCGTCATAGCGGTATCCTACAATGAGCAGTTCTTC.

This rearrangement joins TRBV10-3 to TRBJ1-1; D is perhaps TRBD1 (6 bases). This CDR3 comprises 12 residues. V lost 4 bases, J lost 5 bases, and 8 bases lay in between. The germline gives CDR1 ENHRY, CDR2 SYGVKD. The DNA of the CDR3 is TGTGCCATCAGTGGGGGGGCGACTGAAGCTTTCTTT. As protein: CAISGGATEAFF.

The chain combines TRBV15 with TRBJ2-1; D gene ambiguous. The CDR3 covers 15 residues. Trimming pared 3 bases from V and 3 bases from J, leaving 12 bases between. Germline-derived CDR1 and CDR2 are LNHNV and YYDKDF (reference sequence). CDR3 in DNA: TGTGCCACCAGCAGGTCGTCCGGGTTCTACAATGAGCAGTTCTTC. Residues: CATSRSSGFYNEQFF.

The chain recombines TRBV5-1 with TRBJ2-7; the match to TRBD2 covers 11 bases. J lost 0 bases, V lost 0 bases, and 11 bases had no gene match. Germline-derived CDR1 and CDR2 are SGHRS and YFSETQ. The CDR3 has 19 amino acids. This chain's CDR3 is CASSLVGRDTSGSSYEQYF. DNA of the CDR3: TGCGCCAGCAGCTTGGTCGGACGGGACACTAGCGGGAGCTCCTACGAGCAGTACTTC.

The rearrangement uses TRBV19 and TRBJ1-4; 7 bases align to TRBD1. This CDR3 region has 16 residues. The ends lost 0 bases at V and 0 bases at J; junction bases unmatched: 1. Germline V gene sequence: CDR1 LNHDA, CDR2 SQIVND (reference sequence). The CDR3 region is CASSIEGTATNEKLFF. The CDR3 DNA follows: TGTGCCAGTAGTATAGAAGGGACAGCAACTAATGAAAAACTGTTTTTT.

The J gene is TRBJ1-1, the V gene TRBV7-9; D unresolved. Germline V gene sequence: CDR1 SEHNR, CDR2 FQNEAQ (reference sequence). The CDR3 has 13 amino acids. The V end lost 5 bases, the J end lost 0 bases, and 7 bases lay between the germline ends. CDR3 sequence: CASSPWMNTEAFF. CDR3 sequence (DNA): TGTGCCAGCAGCCCGTGGATGAACACTGAAGCTTTCTTT.

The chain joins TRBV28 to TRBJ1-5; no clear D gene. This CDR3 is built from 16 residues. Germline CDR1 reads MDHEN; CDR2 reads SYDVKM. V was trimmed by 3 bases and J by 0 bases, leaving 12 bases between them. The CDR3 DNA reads TGTGCCAGCAGTTTTGGACGGACCCGTAGCAATCAGCCCCAGCATTTT. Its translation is CASSFGRTRSNQPQHF.

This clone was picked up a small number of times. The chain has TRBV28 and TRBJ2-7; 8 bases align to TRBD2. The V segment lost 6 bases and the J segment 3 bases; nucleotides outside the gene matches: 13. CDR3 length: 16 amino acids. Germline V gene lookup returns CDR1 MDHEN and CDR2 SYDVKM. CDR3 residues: CASRSLSAGGYYEQYF. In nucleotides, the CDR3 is TGTGCCAGCAGATCCCTCTCGGCGGGAGGATACTACGAGCAGTACTTC. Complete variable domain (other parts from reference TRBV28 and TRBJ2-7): DVKVTQSSRYLVKRTGEKVFLECVQDMDHENMFWYRQDPGLGLRLIYFSYDVKMKEKGDIPEGYSVSREKKERFSLILESASTNQTSMYLCASRSLSAGGYYEQYFGPGTRLTVT.

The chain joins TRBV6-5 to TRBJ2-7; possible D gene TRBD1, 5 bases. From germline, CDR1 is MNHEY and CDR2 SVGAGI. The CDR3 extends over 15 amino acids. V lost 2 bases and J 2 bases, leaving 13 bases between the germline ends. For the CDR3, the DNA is TGTGCCAGCAGTTACAAACCTGGACACCCCTACGAGCAGTACTTC. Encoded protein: CASSYKPGHPYEQYF.

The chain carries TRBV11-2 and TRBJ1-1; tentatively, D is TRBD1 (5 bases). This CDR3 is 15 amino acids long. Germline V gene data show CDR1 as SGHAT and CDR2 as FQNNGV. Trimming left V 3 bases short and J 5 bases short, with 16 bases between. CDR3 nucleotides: TGTGCCAGCAGCTTCGCCTCGACAGTTAAGACTGAAGCTTTCTTT. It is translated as CASSFASTVKTEAFF. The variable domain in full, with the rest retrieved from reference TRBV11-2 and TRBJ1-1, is EAGVAQSPRYKIIEKRQSVAFWCNPISGHATLYWYQQILGQGPKLLIQFQNNGVVDDSQLPKDRFSAERLKGVDSTLKIQPAKLEDSAVYLCASSFASTVKTEAFFGQGTRLTVV.

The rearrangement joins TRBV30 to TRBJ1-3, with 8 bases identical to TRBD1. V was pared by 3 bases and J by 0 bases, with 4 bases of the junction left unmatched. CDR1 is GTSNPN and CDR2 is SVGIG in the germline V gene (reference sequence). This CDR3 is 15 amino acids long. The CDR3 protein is CAWRSGTGSGNTIYF. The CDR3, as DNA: TGTGCCTGGAGGTCCGGGACAGGCTCTGGAAACACCATATATTTT.

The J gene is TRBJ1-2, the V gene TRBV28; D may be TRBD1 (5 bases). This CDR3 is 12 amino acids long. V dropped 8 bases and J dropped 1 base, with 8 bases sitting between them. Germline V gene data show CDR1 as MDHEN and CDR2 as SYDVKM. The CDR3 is CASQGYNYGYTF. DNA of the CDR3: TGTGCCAGCCAGGGCTATAACTATGGCTACACCTTC.

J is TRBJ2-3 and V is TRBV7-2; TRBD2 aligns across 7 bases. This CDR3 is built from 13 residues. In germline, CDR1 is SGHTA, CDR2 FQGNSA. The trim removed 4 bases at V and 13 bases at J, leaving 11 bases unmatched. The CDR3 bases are TGTGCCAGCAGCTCAACAACTTCGGGACTAAAGTATTTT. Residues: CASSSTTSGLKYF.

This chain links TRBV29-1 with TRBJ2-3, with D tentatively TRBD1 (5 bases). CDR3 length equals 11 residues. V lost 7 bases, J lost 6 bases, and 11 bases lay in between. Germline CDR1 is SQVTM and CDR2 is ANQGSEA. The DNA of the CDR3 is TGCAGCGAGACAGTTGGGGATACGCAGTATTTT. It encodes CSETVGDTQYF.

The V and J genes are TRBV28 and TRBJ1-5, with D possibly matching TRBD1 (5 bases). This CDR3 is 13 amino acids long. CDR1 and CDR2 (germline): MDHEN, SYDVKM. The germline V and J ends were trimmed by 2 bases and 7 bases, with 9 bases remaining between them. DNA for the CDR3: TGTGCCAGCAGTTTACAGGGAAACCAGCCCCAGCATTTT. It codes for CASSLQGNQPQHF. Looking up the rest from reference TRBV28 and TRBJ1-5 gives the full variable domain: DVKVTQSSRYLVKRTGEKVFLECVQDMDHENMFWYRQDPGLGLRLIYFSYDVKMKEKGDIPEGYSVSREKKERFSLILESASTNQTSMYLCASSLQGNQPQHFGDGTRLSIL.

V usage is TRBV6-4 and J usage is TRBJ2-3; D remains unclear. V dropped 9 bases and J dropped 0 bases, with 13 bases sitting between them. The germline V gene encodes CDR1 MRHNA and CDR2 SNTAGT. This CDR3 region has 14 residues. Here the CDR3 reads CASTRWPSTDTQYF. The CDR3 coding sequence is TGTGCCAGTACACGATGGCCAAGCACAGATACGCAGTATTTT.